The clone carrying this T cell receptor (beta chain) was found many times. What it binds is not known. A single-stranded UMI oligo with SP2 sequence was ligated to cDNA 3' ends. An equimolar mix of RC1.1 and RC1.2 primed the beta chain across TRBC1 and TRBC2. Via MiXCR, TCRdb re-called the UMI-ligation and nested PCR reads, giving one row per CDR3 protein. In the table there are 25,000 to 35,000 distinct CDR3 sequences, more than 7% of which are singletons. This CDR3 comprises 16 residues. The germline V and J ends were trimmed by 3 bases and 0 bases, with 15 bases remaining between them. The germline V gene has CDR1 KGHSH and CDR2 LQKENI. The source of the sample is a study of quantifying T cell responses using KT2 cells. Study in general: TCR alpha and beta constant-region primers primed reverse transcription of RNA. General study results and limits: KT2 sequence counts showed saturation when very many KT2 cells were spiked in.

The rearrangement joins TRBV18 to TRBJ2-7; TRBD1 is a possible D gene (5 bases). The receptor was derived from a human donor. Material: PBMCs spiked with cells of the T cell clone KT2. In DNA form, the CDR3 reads TGTGCCAGCTCACCGGTCCTTCGGACAAACTCCTACGAGCAGTACTTC. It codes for CASSPVLRTNSYEQYF.